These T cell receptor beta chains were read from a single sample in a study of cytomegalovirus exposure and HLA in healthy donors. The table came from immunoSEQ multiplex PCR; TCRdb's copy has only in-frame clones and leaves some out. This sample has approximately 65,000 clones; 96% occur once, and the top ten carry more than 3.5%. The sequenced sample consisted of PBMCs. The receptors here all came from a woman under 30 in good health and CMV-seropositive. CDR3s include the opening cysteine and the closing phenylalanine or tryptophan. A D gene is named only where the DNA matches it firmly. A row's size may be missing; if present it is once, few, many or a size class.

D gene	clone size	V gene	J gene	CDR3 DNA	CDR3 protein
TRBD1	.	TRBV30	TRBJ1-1	TGTGCCTGGAGTGTAGGGGACAGGTGGAACACTGAAGCTTTCTTT	CAWSVGDRWNTEAFF
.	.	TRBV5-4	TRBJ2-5	TGTGCCAGCAGCGTTCAGGGAACCGAGACCCAGTACTTC	CASSVQGTETQYF
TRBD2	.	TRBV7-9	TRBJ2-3	TGTGCCAGCGGGTTCTTAGCGGGAGAGGAAGATACGCAGTATTTT	CASGFLAGEEDTQYF
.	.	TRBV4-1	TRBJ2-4	TGCGCCAGCAGCCCCAGAGCCCTGACAGATACCAAAAACATTCAGTACTTC	CASSPRALTDTKNIQYF
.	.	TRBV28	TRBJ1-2	TGTGCCAGCAGTCTCGGCGGGACGTTCTATGGCTACACCTTC	CASSLGGTFYGYTF
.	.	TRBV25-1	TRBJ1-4	TGTGCCAGCAGTGCCCCGAATGAAAAACTGTTTTTT	CASSAPNEKLFF
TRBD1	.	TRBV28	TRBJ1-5	TGTGCCAGCAGTTTTCAGGGGGCCTCTTCATGGCCCCAGCATTTT	CASSFQGASSWPQHF
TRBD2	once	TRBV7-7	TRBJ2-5	TGTGCTAGCAGCTTAGTAGCGGGAGGCCCACAAGAGACCCAGTACTTC	CASSLVAGGPQETQYF
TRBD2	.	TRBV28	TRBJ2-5	TGTGCCAGCAGTTTAGGTCTAGCGGGAGTGGAGACCCAGTACTTC	CASSLGLAGVETQYF
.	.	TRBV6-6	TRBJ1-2	TGTGCCAGCAGGATGGACACCGAGCATGGCTACACCTTC	CASRMDTEHGYTF
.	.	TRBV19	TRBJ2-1	TGTGCCAGTAGTTACGGCCAGGGCCTTCGGTTCTTC	CASSYGQGLRFF
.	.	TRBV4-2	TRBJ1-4	TGTGCCAGCAGCCAATGGACAGCAACTAATGAAAAACTGTTTTTT	CASSQWTATNEKLFF
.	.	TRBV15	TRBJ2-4	TGTGCCACCAGCCCGGGTCTTTCGAACATTCAGTACTTC	CATSPGLSNIQYF
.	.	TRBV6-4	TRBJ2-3	TGTGCCAGCAGTGCAGGGGGCACAGATACGCAGTATTTT	CASSAGGTDTQYF
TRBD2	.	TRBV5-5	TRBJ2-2	TGTGCCAGCAGCTTGGAAAACGGGAGGGTCACCGGGGAGCTGTTTTTT	CASSLENGRVTGELFF
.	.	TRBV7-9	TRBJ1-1	TGTGCCAGCAGCCGCTACAGAATGAACACTGAAGCTTTCTTT	CASSRYRMNTEAFF
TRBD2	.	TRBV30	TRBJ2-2	TGTGCCTGGATGTCTTCTCTCGTGGCGGGAGTAAGGACCGGGGAGCTGTTTTTT	CAWMSSLVAGVRTGELFF
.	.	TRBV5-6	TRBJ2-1	TGTGCCAGCAGCTTGGGGGGCCGCAATGAGCAGTTCTTC	CASSLGGRNEQFF
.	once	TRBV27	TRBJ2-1	TGTGCCAGCAGTTCACCGAAGCCCCAGGGGGTCCTATGGGGGGTTGAGCAGTTCTTC	CASSSPKPQGVLWGVEQFF
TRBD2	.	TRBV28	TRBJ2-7	TGTGCCAGCAGTTCGACCAGCGGGAGGGGTTACTACGAGCAGTACTTC	CASSSTSGRGYYEQYF
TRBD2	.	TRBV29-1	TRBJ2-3	TGCAGCGTCGAGACCATCAGACTAGCGGGAGGCTCTCGGGGAGATACGCAGTATTTT	CSVETIRLAGGSRGDTQYF
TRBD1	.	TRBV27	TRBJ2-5	TGTGCCAGCAGTCCCCTGACAGGGGGGGATAGGGAGACCCAGTACTTC	CASSPLTGGDRETQYF
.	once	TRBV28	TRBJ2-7	TGTGCCAGCAGACAACGACAGGACGAGCAGTACTTC	CASRQRQDEQYF
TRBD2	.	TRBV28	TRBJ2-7	TGTGCCAGCAGTTTACCTAGCGGCCGATACTACGAGCAGTACTTC	CASSLPSGRYYEQYF
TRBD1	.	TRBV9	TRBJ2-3	TGTGCCAGCAGCGTAGGACCCCCCGGGACAGGGCCCACAGATACGCAGTATTTT	CASSVGPPGTGPTDTQYF
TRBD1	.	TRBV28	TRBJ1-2	TGTGCCAGCAGTCCGCCCGGGACAGATAGTGGCTACACCTTC	CASSPPGTDSGYTF
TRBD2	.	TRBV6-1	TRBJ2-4	TGTGCCAGCAGTGGAGATAGCGGGAACATTCAGTACTTC	CASSGDSGNIQYF
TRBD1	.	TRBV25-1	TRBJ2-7	TGTGCCAGCAGCGAAACACAGAGGACAGGGAACTACGAGCAGTACTTC	CASSETQRTGNYEQYF
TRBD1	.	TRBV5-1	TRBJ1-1	TGCGCCAGCAGCTATTACGGGACAGGGAACACTGAAGCTTTCTTT	CASSYYGTGNTEAFF
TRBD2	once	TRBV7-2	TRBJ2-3	TGTGCCAGCAGCAGCGGGACTACTGGCACAGATACGCAGTATTTT	CASSSGTTGTDTQYF
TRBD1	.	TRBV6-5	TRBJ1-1	TGTGCCAGCAGATCTACCGGGACAGGAGCTTTCTTT	CASRSTGTGAFF
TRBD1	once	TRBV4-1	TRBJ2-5	TGCGCCAGCAGCCGTAGCCTCGGACAGGCGCAAGAGACCCAGTACTTC	CASSRSLGQAQETQYF
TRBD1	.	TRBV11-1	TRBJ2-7	TGTGCCAGCAGCTCCCCAGACAGGGGTCGGGCCTACGAGCAGTACTTC	CASSSPDRGRAYEQYF
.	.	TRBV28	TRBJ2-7	TGTGCCAGCAGTACAGTACTAGACGAGCAGTACTTC	CASSTVLDEQYF
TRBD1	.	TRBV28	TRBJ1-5	TGTGCCAGCAGCCCGGACAGGGGGCGAATCCATAGCAATCAGCCCCAGCATTTT	CASSPDRGRIHSNQPQHF
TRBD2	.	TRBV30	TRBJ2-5	TGTGCCTTACAGCTTAGCGGGGGCAAAGAGACCCAGTACTTC	CALQLSGGKETQYF
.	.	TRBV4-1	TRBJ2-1	TGCGCCAGCAGCCCCCGGGACTCGGAATACAATGAGCAGTTCTTC	CASSPRDSEYNEQFF
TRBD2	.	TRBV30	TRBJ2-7	TGTGCCTGGAGTCGTAAACCTAAGGCCCTTAGCGGGAGGGCCCGGGCCTCCGAGCAGTACTTC	CAWSRKPKALSGRARASEQYF
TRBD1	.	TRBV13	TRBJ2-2	TGTGCCAGCAGCGGGACAGGGGTTGAGAACACCGGGGAGCTGTTTTTT	CASSGTGVENTGELFF
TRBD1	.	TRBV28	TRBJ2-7	TGTGCCAGCAGTGTCAGGGGGATTAGCTCCTACGAGCAGTACTTC	CASSVRGISSYEQYF
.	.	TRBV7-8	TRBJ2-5	TGTGCCAGCAGCTCCCGGACAGCCGAAGAGACCCAGTACTTC	CASSSRTAEETQYF
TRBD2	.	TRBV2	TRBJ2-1	TGTGCCAGCAGGGAGAGCGGGGGGTCCTACAATGAGCAGTTCTTC	CASRESGGSYNEQFF
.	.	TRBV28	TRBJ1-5	TGTGCCAGCGAGGAAACCAATCAGCCCCAGCATTTT	CASEETNQPQHF
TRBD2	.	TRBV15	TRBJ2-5	TGTGCCACCACCTCGGGACTAGCGTTACAAGAGACCCAGTACTTC	CATTSGLALQETQYF
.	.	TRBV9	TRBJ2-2	TGTGCCAGCAGCGTACAGGGGGGTACCGGGGAGCTGTTTTTT	CASSVQGGTGELFF
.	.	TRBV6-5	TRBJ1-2	TGTGCCAGCACCCTACGGGGGAGGGATTATGGCTACACCTTC	CASTLRGRDYGYTF
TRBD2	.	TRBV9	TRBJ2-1	TGTGCCAGCAGCGCACAGCGGGGGGCCTACAATGAGCAGTTCTTC	CASSAQRGAYNEQFF
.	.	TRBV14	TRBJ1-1	TGTGCCAGCAGCCAAGTACAGACCACTGAAGCTTTCTTT	CASSQVQTTEAFF
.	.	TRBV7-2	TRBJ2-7	TGTGCCAGCAGCCCTTCTCGCGTAGCGGTTTACGAGCAGTACTTC	CASSPSRVAVYEQYF
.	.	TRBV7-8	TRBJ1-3	TGTGCCAGCAGCGGCGGCTACACCATATATTTT	CASSGGYTIYF